The TCR beta chain under discussion was sequenced for a study of blood T cell repertoires in COVID-19. Overall study: The analysed material was cDNA or gDNA that came from T cells, B-cell-depleted T cells, or PBMCs.

The Seattle patients joined while their infection was active and were tracked longitudinally afterward. V was clipped by 2 bases and J by 3 bases, with 17 bases between them. This CDR3 region has 16 residues. Data came from immunoSEQ multiplex PCR; TCRdb stores just in-frame clones and leaves some out. The sample has some 80,000 clones; approximately 91% are singletons. Input material: peripheral blood. This sequence originates from a man aged 50-59 years with COVID-19, enrolled during active disease. This sequence joins TRBV6-7 and TRBJ2-7, with D maybe TRBD2 (6 bases). TRBV6-7 carries the ORF label, with uncertain function. CDR3 sequence reads: CASSYVEGLHLYEQYF. The CDR3 DNA sequence: TGTGCCAGCAGTTACGTGGAGGGACTTCACCTCTACGAGCAGTACTTC.